One and the same sample provided the 30 T cell receptor beta chains below, sequenced in a study of PD-1 blockade in classical Hodgkin lymphoma. The protocol was immunoSEQ multiplex PCR, while the TCRdb copy is restricted to in-frame clones and leaves out a portion. This table has 13,000 or so clones, around 80% appearing once. Relapse after autologous stem cell transplantation occurred in every patient, and brentuximab vedotin exposure varied. Researchers report purifying CD4+ T cells from thawed PBMCs by magnetic negative selection. Sequences were derived from CD4+ T cells from blood, sampled at baseline. These receptors were obtained from a human donor with classical Hodgkin lymphoma.

The rearrangement links TRBV19 to TRBJ2-2; the D gene is possibly TRBD1 (6 bases). CDR1 and CDR2 from the germline V gene are LNHDA and SQIVND (reference sequence). V dropped 2 bases and J dropped 4 bases, with 11 bases sitting between them. This CDR3 contains 15 residues. CDR3 region: CASSIQGPITGELFF. CDR3 sequence (DNA): TGTGCCAGTAGTATACAGGGGCCGATCACCGGGGAGCTGTTTTTT.

The chain joins TRBV18 to TRBJ2-7; no clear D. The CDR3 covers 14 residues. V shed 4 bases and J shed 1 base, with 11 bases lying between them. Germline values: CDR1 KGHSH, CDR2 LQKENI. The CDR3 DNA sequence: TGTGCCAGCTCACTAAGCGCAGGTTCCTACGAGCAGTACTTC. The encoded protein is CASSLSAGSYEQYF.

This clone was found once. The gene calls are TRBV6-5 and TRBJ1-1, with 10 bases aligning to TRBD1. The CDR3 is 15 residues long. V dropped 6 bases and J dropped 5; count of bases not matched to a gene: 9. Germline V lookup: CDR1 MNHEY, CDR2 SVGAGI. CDR3 sequence (DNA): TGTGCCAGCAGCCTTCCTGGACAGGGGGTGACTGAAGCTTTCTTT. It is translated as CASSLPGQGVTEAFF.

The DNA for the CDR3 is TGTGCCAGCTCACTTTCGCAAGTATTATCCTACAATGAGCAGTTCTTC. Its protein is CASSLSQVLSYNEQFF. The chain uses TRBV18 and TRBJ2-1; no reliable D call. V dropped 4 bases and J dropped 1 base, with 14 bases sitting between them. Germline lookup yields CDR1 KGHSH and CDR2 LQKENI. The CDR3 loop spans 16 amino acids.

This chain joins TRBV11-3 and TRBJ2-2, with 8 bases lining up with TRBD1. The V gene's germline CDR1 is SGHNT and CDR2 YENEEA. The J segment lost 6 bases and the V segment lost 5 bases, leaving 8 bases of the junction unmatched. CDR3 length: 15 residues. The CDR3 nucleotides read TGTGCCAGCAGCGGGGGGACAGGTTCGGCCGGGGAGCTGTTTTTT. Translation: CASSGGTGSAGELFF. Supplemented by reference TRBV11-3 and TRBJ2-2, the full variable domain reads EAGVVQSPRYKIIEKKQPVAFWCNPISGHNTLYWYLQNLGQGPELLIRYENEEAVDDSQLPKDRFSAERLKGVDSTLKIQPAELGDSAVYLCASSGGTGSAGELFFGEGSRLTVL.

The chain recombines TRBV19 with TRBJ2-1; 8 bases are a match to TRBD1. This CDR3 has 16 amino acids. The germline CDR1 and CDR2 sequences are LNHDA and SQIVND (reference sequence). V dropped 1 base and J dropped 5; count of bases not matched to a gene: 7. CDR3 sequence (DNA): TGTGCCAGTAGTATAGGGACGGGACAGGCAAACAATGAGCAGTTCTTC. It codes for CASSIGTGQANNEQFF.

The rearrangement joins TRBV7-2 to TRBJ2-2, with D tentatively TRBD1 or TRBD2 (6 bases each). The CDR3 is made up of 14 amino acids. Per germline, CDR1 SGHTA and CDR2 FQGNSA. Trimming took off 5 bases at V and 6 bases at J, with 13 bases between the two ends. The CDR3 coding sequence is TGTGCCAGCAGCCGCAGGGGAGGCCCCGGGGAGCTGTTTTTT. As protein: CASSRRGGPGELFF.

V gene TRBV5-1 combines with J gene TRBJ2-2; 8 bases agree with TRBD1. The CDR3 contains 14 residues. Germline-derived CDR1 and CDR2 are SGHRS and YFSETQ. Trimming cost V 1 base and J 4 bases; bases outside gene matches: 0. CDR3 nucleotide sequence: TGCGCCAGCAGCTTGACAGGGGGCACCGGGGAGCTGTTTTTT. The encoded protein is CASSLTGGTGELFF.

The genes are TRBV5-1 and TRBJ2-2; 9 bases agree with TRBD1. This CDR3 has 16 residues. The germline V gene encodes CDR1 SGHRS and CDR2 YFSETQ. V shed 4 bases, J shed 5 bases, and the junction held 9 bases outside the gene matches. CDR3 residues: CASSTKHRGRTGELFF. DNA for the CDR3: TGCGCCAGCAGCACCAAACACAGGGGGCGTACCGGGGAGCTGTTTTTT. Full variable domain (remainder filled in from reference TRBV5-1 and TRBJ2-2): KAGVTQTPRYLIKTRGQQVTLSCSPISGHRSVSWYQQTPGQGLQFLFEYFSETQRNKGNFPGRFSGRQFSNSRSEMNVSTLELGDSALYLCASSTKHRGRTGELFFGEGSRLTVL.

A remark on this clone: Compared with germline, one end of the junction differs, possibly owing to a read error. The chain carries TRBV6-1 and TRBJ2-1; D may be TRBD1 (6 bases). CDR3 length: 13 residues. Germline loops: CDR1 MNHNS, CDR2 SASEGT. This chain's CDR3 is CASREGTGNGQFF. The DNA of the CDR3 is TGTGCCAGCAGAGAAGGAACAGGGAACGGGCAGTTCTTC.

The CDR3 region has the DNA TGTGCCAGCAGCTTCGGGGACTACGCGGCAGATACGCAGTATTTT. Translated: CASSFGDYAADTQYF. The rearrangement links TRBV7-9 to TRBJ2-3; 7 bases match TRBD2. The V gene end was trimmed by 3 bases and the J gene end by 4 bases; junction bases not matched to a gene: 7. The CDR3 totals 15 residues. The germline V gene has CDR1 SEHNR and CDR2 FQNEAQ (reference sequence).

The chain combines TRBV7-2 with TRBJ2-3; the D gene is possibly TRBD2 (5 bases). V lost 8 bases, J lost 14 bases, and 26 bases lay in between. The germline gives CDR1 SGHTA, CDR2 FQGNSA. The CDR3 loop spans 14 amino acids. CDR3 amino acids: CASGPTTGTPQPYF. DNA of the CDR3: TGTGCCAGCGGCCCGACTACTGGCACTCCCCAACCGTATTTT.

This chain connects TRBV5-1 to TRBJ2-1; D is tentatively TRBD1 or TRBD2 (5 bases each). Germline lookup yields CDR1 SGHRS and CDR2 YFSETQ. V shed 3 bases and J shed 5 bases, with 6 bases lying between them. The CDR3 totals 12 residues. The CDR3 nucleotides read TGCGCCAGCAGCTGGGGACACAATGAGCAGTTCTTC. Encoded protein: CASSWGHNEQFF.

This clone was counted a few times. The V call is TRBV7-9, the J call TRBJ1-1; D gene ambiguous. This CDR3 is built from 12 residues. V shed 5 bases and J shed 11 bases, with 15 bases lying between them. Per the germline V gene, CDR1 is SEHNR and CDR2 is FQNEAQ (reference sequence). The CDR3: CASSPAAGSAFF. The CDR3 nucleotides are TGTGCCAGCAGCCCGGCGGCAGGTTCCGCTTTCTTT.

This clone was picked up a small number of times. CDR3 sequence reads: CASSPRRQNNSPLHF. For the CDR3, the DNA is TGTGCCAGTAGTCCCCGAAGACAGAATAATTCACCCCTCCACTTT. The chain has TRBV19 and TRBJ1-6; D might be TRBD1 (5 bases). The germline V and J ends were trimmed by 5 bases and 5 bases, with 13 bases remaining between them. The CDR3 totals 15 residues. CDR1 and CDR2 from the germline V gene are LNHDA and SQIVND (reference sequence).

This clone was counted between two and nine times. The V gene is TRBV7-2, the J gene TRBJ1-5, with a tentative D call TRBD1 (6 bases). Trimming stripped 4 bases from V and 7 bases from J, with 11 bases between. Germline loops: CDR1 SGHTA, CDR2 FQGNSA. There are 13 residues in the CDR3. DNA of the CDR3: TGTGCCAGCAGCTCTTCGACAGGACAGCCCCAGCATTTT. This encodes CASSSSTGQPQHF.

This sequence joins TRBV18 and TRBJ2-1; TRBD1 matches at 11 bases. CDR1 is KGHSH and CDR2 is LQKENI in the germline V gene. This CDR3 contains 17 residues. V dropped 0 bases and J dropped 9; count of bases not matched to a gene: 10. The CDR3, as DNA: TGTGCCAGCTCACCACCAGGCGTTGGACAGGGGGCCTCTGAGCAGTTCTTC. Its protein product is CASSPPGVGQGASEQFF.

The chain employs TRBV4-3 and TRBJ2-5, with D possibly matching TRBD1 (5 bases). The CDR3 is made up of 13 amino acids. Germline assignment: CDR1 LGHNA and CDR2 YSLEER. Deletions cut 3 bases from V and 4 bases from J, with 9 bases between. CDR3 region: CASSHERGETQYF. The CDR3 DNA reads as TGCGCCAGCAGCCATGAAAGGGGAGAGACCCAGTACTTC.

The table lists this clone with a few counts. The CDR3 spells CASSLQGNTEAFF. CDR3 sequence (DNA): TGTGCCAGCAGTCTACAGGGGAATACTGAAGCTTTCTTT. V and J are TRBV5-6 and TRBJ1-1; 7 bases line up with TRBD1. CDR3 length equals 13 residues. The V gene end was trimmed by 5 bases and the J gene end by 5 bases; junction bases not matched to a gene: 6. The germline CDR1 and CDR2 sequences are SGHDT and YYEEEE.

V usage is TRBV7-2 and J usage is TRBJ1-1; D not resolved. The V gene lost 4 bases and the J gene lost 11 bases, with 17 bases spanning the gap. Germline values: CDR1 SGHTA, CDR2 FQGNSA. The CDR3 covers 13 residues. The CDR3 coding sequence is TGTGCCAGCAGCTCACCGGGGAGGGCGCGCGCTTTCTTT. It is translated as CASSSPGRARAFF.

This clone was observed a handful of times. The gene calls are TRBV25-1 and TRBJ1-2; no definite D call. Per the germline V gene, CDR1 is MGHDK and CDR2 is SYGVNS. The CDR3 consists of 13 residues. The V and J ends lost 5 bases and 3 bases respectively, with 10 bases between them. The CDR3: CASSRAGDYGYTF. The CDR3 bases are TGTGCCAGCAGTCGGGCCGGGGACTATGGCTACACCTTC.

The V and J genes are TRBV18 and TRBJ2-5; D is unresolved. Deletions cut 2 bases from V and 5 bases from J, with 6 bases between. The CDR3 loop spans 12 amino acids. Germline-derived CDR1 and CDR2 are KGHSH and LQKENI. The CDR3 region has the DNA TGTGCCAGCTCACCAAGTGTGGAGACCCAGTACTTC. As protein: CASSPSVETQYF.

This chain's CDR3 is CASSLTVNTEAFF. For the CDR3, the DNA is TGTGCCAGCAGCTTAACAGTCAACACTGAAGCTTTCTTT. The chain uses TRBV7-2 and TRBJ1-1; D is undetermined. Deletions cut 2 bases from V and 2 bases from J, with 6 bases between. The germline CDR1 and CDR2 sequences are SGHTA and FQGNSA. The CDR3 is 13 amino acids. The full variable domain, in which reference TRBV7-2 and TRBJ1-1 provide the parts outside the CDR3, is GAGVSQSPSNKVTEKGKDVELRCDPISGHTALYWYRQSLGQGLEFLIYFQGNSAPDKSGLPSDRFSAERTGGSVSTLTIQRTQQEDSAVYLCASSLTVNTEAFFGQGTRLTVV.

This chain joins TRBV7-2 and TRBJ1-2; D is perhaps TRBD1 (6 bases). The CDR3 is made up of 16 amino acids. The germline V and J ends were trimmed by 1 base and 4 bases, with 16 bases remaining between them. Germline assignment: CDR1 SGHTA and CDR2 FQGNSA. The CDR3 loop is CASSLGVLGGPYGYTF. The CDR3 DNA is TGTGCCAGCAGCTTAGGAGTATTGGGGGGCCCCTATGGCTACACCTTC. The full variable domain, rest sourced from reference TRBV7-2 and TRBJ1-2, is GAGVSQSPSNKVTEKGKDVELRCDPISGHTALYWYRQSLGQGLEFLIYFQGNSAPDKSGLPSDRFSAERTGGSVSTLTIQRTQQEDSAVYLCASSLGVLGGPYGYTFGSGTRLTVV.

The J gene is TRBJ2-5, the V gene TRBV5-8; D call uncertain. The CDR3 loop spans 11 amino acids. V was shortened by 2 bases and J by 12 bases, with 11 bases between the two germline ends. The germline gives CDR1 SGHTS, CDR2 YDEGEE. The CDR3 sequence: CASSFHYYEYF. CDR3 DNA sequence: TGTGCCAGCAGCTTCCACTACTACGAGTACTTC.

This chain's CDR3 is CASSLFEGFVQGVYGYTF. Written as DNA, the CDR3 is TGTGCCAGCAGCTTATTTGAAGGGTTTGTACAGGGAGTCTATGGCTACACCTTC. The V and J genes are TRBV7-9 and TRBJ1-2; maybe TRBD1 (6 bases). The ends were cut back, 2 bases at V and 4 bases at J, with 23 bases in the middle. The CDR3 consists of 18 residues. Germline values: CDR1 SEHNR, CDR2 FQNEAQ (reference sequence).

J is TRBJ1-5 and V is TRBV6-6, with a tentative D call TRBD1 (5 bases). CDR1 and CDR2 (germline): MNHNY, SVGAGI (reference sequence). The CDR3 runs 16 residues. The V and J ends lost 0 bases and 0 bases respectively, with 9 bases between them. CDR3 sequence reads: CASSYSPGHSNQPQHF. In DNA form, the CDR3 reads TGTGCCAGCAGTTACTCTCCGGGGCATAGCAATCAGCCCCAGCATTTT.

This chain joins TRBV5-1 and TRBJ1-6; no clear D. The CDR3 has 13 residues. Germline V lookup: CDR1 SGHRS, CDR2 YFSETQ. V gave up 0 bases and J gave up 7 bases, with 5 bases separating them. The CDR3 region is CASSLVVNSPLHF. The CDR3 coding sequence is TGCGCCAGCAGCTTGGTTGTAAATTCACCCCTCCACTTT. The full variable domain, rest sourced from reference TRBV5-1 and TRBJ1-6, is KAGVTQTPRYLIKTRGQQVTLSCSPISGHRSVSWYQQTPGQGLQFLFEYFSETQRNKGNFPGRFSGRQFSNSRSEMNVSTLELGDSALYLCASSLVVNSPLHFGNGTRLTVT.

The J gene is TRBJ1-5, the V gene TRBV19, with D unresolved. The CDR3 totals 13 residues. V gave up 3 bases and J gave up 5 bases, with 8 bases separating them. Germline values: CDR1 LNHDA, CDR2 SQIVND (reference sequence). The CDR3 here is CASSIKVDQPQHF. The CDR3 region has the DNA TGTGCCAGTAGTATCAAGGTGGATCAGCCCCAGCATTTT.

This clone was counted once. V usage is TRBV5-1 and J usage is TRBJ2-7, with D tentatively TRBD1 (6 bases). Trimming removed 5 bases from V and 5 bases from J, with 17 bases in between. The CDR3 has 14 amino acids. Germline CDR1 is SGHRS and CDR2 is YFSETQ. The DNA of the CDR3 is TGCGCCAGCAGATCGGACAGACCTGGGAACGAGCAGTACTTC. Its translation: CASRSDRPGNEQYF. Based on the CDR3 plus reference TRBV5-1 and TRBJ2-7, the full variable domain is KAGVTQTPRYLIKTRGQQVTLSCSPISGHRSVSWYQQTPGQGLQFLFEYFSETQRNKGNFPGRFSGRQFSNSRSEMNVSTLELGDSALYLCASRSDRPGNEQYFGPGTRLTVT.